One T cell receptor (beta chain) is described in this entry. Preparing the TCRbeta library involved the use of unique molecular identifiers. One entry per CDR3 protein, called by TCRdb with MiXCR from the PCR reads. Of fewer than 550,000 distinct CDR3 sequences listed, more than 9.5% were seen once; the top ten hold 11% to 15%. This specimen comes from a study of T-cell reconstitution after alpha-beta-depleted transplantation in children. The CDR3 length is 19 residues. Trimming removed 2 bases from V and 5 bases from J; junction bases left unmatched: 17. Germline CDR1 and CDR2: SGDLS and YYNGEE. This chain links TRBV9 with TRBJ2-2, with 8 bases fitting TRBD2. The TCR originated in a female patient between 2 and 10 years old who had a stem cell transplant for aplastic anemia, so the T cells may come from the graft donor. Sequences were derived from PBMCs, mostly from graft donor cells, sampled 180 days after TCRalphabeta/CD19-depleted stem cell transplant. The DNA of the CDR3 is TGTGCCAGCAGCGTCTCCGGGAGGGCGATGGGGGCGGAGACCGGGGAGCTGTTTTTT. Translating gives CASSVSGRAMGAETGELFF.